This passage covers 4 T cell receptor beta chains from one sample sequenced in a study of monozygotic twins with inflammatory bowel disease. TCRdb reprocessed the 5' RACE reads, keeping one entry per CDR3 protein, no DNA. In all, the sample yields some 200,000 distinct CDR3 sequences. Sequencing was carried out using blood. The receptors shown here come from a human donor with ulcerative colitis or Crohn's disease, or a healthy co-twin of an affected twin (not recorded which).

The J gene is TRBJ2-5, the V gene TRBV18; TCRdb designates TRBD2, a call that cannot be tested without DNA. The CDR3 runs 17 residues. The germline gives CDR1 KGHSH, CDR2 LQKENI. The CDR3 protein is CASSPRASGGIQETQYF.

The chain uses TRBV3-1 and TRBJ2-2; the D gene TCRdb calls, TRBD2, cannot be checked with no DNA. The CDR3 sequence is 17 residues long. Looked up from germline, CDR1 is LGHDT and CDR2 is YNNKEL (reference sequence). This chain's CDR3 is CASSVVLAGANTGELFF.

The J gene is TRBJ2-3, the V gene TRBV2; the D call of TRBD1 rests on TCRdb alone, since no DNA is present to check it. The CDR3 length is 15 residues. Germline assignment: CDR1 SNHLY and CDR2 FYNNEI. This CDR3 reads CASRLGVASTDTQYF.

The genes are TRBV5-1 and TRBJ2-3; TCRdb indicates TRBD1, and absent DNA this call remains unverified. The CDR3 is made up of 17 amino acids. Looked up from germline, CDR1 is SGHRS and CDR2 is YFSETQ. The CDR3 here is CASSLEGQGFPGDTQYF.